Listed below are T cell receptor beta chains from one sample, sequenced in a study of vaccination and CD4 T cells after COVID-19. No antigen is known for these receptors. TCRdb independently ran MiXCR on the PCR reads; one entry per CDR3 protein. The table records fewer than 7,500 distinct CDR3 sequences, 30% to 35% of them present only once. Sequenced material: CD4+ T cells from blood, cultured in vitro. The receptors stem from a human donor in good health. Both conserved end residues are part of each CDR3. Fields, in order: J gene, V gene, CDR3 protein.

J gene: TRBJ2-5
V gene: TRBV28
CDR3 protein: CASVRGTETQYF

J gene: TRBJ2-5
V gene: TRBV10-1
CDR3 protein: CASSVAPYQETQYF

J gene: TRBJ2-1
V gene: TRBV20-1
CDR3 protein: CSANPGYNEQFF

J gene: TRBJ2-5
V gene: TRBV7-2
CDR3 protein: CASSYRAQRETQYF

J gene: TRBJ2-5
V gene: TRBV27
CDR3 protein: CASSGTSEQETQYF

J gene: TRBJ1-2
V gene: TRBV20-1
CDR3 protein: CSGRTDYGYTF

J gene: TRBJ2-2
V gene: TRBV25-1
CDR3 protein: CASSLAGFSGELFF

J gene: TRBJ1-6
V gene: TRBV12-3/TRBV12-4
CDR3 protein: CASSFVSAPLHF

J gene: TRBJ2-2
V gene: TRBV2
CDR3 protein: CASSSDQLVGELFF

J gene: TRBJ2-5
V gene: TRBV5-6
CDR3 protein: CASSSRDRESLETQYF

J gene: TRBJ1-2
V gene: TRBV28
CDR3 protein: CASSLYGQTGGAEGYTF

J gene: TRBJ2-2
V gene: TRBV7-3
CDR3 protein: CASRRDSLPSGELFF

J gene: TRBJ1-2
V gene: TRBV28
CDR3 protein: CASSPLPGLTNYGYTF

J gene: TRBJ1-1
V gene: TRBV4-3
CDR3 protein: CASSQDSYTEAFF

J gene: TRBJ1-3
V gene: TRBV28
CDR3 protein: CASRKHSSGNTIYF

J gene: TRBJ2-3
V gene: TRBV11-2
CDR3 protein: CASSRIPGLPSTDTQYF

J gene: TRBJ1-1
V gene: TRBV20-1
CDR3 protein: CSAREYYWTVNTEAFF

J gene: TRBJ1-2
V gene: TRBV4-3
CDR3 protein: CASSQEDKGVGYTF

J gene: TRBJ2-7
V gene: TRBV20-1
CDR3 protein: CSARTGTYEQYF

J gene: TRBJ1-4
V gene: TRBV6-5
CDR3 protein: CASSYSSREKLFF

J gene: TRBJ2-7
V gene: TRBV7-2
CDR3 protein: CASSLGFGQTYEQYF

J gene: TRBJ2-7
V gene: TRBV2
CDR3 protein: CASSPMGASEQYF